Below are 15 T cell receptor beta chains sequenced from a single sample in a study of T cells in localized non-small cell lung cancer. Using immunoSEQ multiplex PCR, the repertoire was profiled, and TCRdb retains in-frame clones only, with some absent. The sample records around 9,600 clones, roughly 89% being singletons. Here the sequenced sample was peripheral blood, taken before any cancer treatment. The receptors originated from a female donor of 60 years or more with stage II squamous cell lung carcinoma.

J is TRBJ2-1 and V is TRBV27, with D perhaps TRBD1 (6 bases). The CDR3 totals 14 residues. The germline CDR1 and CDR2 sequences are MNHEY and SMNVEV (reference sequence). Trimming cost V 0 bases and J 8 bases, with 11 bases left between them. Here the CDR3 DNA reads TGTGCCAGCAGTTTATCTCACGCAGGGGATGAGCAGTTCTTC. Protein product: CASSLSHAGDEQFF.

The chain combines TRBV5-1 with TRBJ2-7; 7 bases match TRBD2. Germline values: CDR1 SGHRS, CDR2 YFSETQ. V lost 3 bases to trimming and J lost 2 bases; unmatched junction nucleotides: 5. This CDR3 region has 14 residues. CDR3 nucleotides: TGCGCCAGCAGCTCCACTGGGACTACCTACGAGCAGTACTTC. Residues: CASSSTGTTYEQYF.

The chain has TRBV5-6 and TRBJ2-5; 11 bases are a match to TRBD2. From germline, CDR1 is SGHDT and CDR2 YYEEEE. This CDR3 is built from 18 residues. Losses at the gene ends were 4 bases for V and 0 bases for J; bases not matched to a gene: 11. In nucleotides, the CDR3 is TGTGCCAGCAGCGAAGTCACTAGCGGGGGACTGTACCAAGAGACCCAGTACTTC. It is translated as CASSEVTSGGLYQETQYF.

V usage is TRBV27 and J usage is TRBJ2-7; tentative D call: TRBD1 (6 bases). CDR1 is MNHEY and CDR2 is SMNVEV in the germline V gene (reference sequence). The CDR3 covers 14 residues. V gave up 4 bases and J gave up 3 bases, with 13 bases separating them. In DNA, the CDR3 is TGTGCCAGCAGTTCGGACAGAAAAAACTACGAGCAGTACGTC. As protein: CASSSDRKNYEQYV.

This chain uses TRBV7-2 with TRBJ1-4, with a weak D call TRBD1 (6 bases). Germline CDR1 is SGHTA and CDR2 is FQGNSA. Trimming removed 1 base from V and 14 bases from J, with 11 bases in between. This CDR3 region has 12 residues. CDR3 DNA: TGTGCCAGCAGCTTAGGAGGGCAGGGGCTGTTTTTT. It yields the protein CASSLGGQGLFF.

This chain links TRBV6-1 with TRBJ1-1; D possibly corresponds to TRBD1 (5 bases). The CDR3 consists of 16 residues. V lost 4 bases, J lost 1 base, and 16 bases lay in between. Germline CDR1 MNHNS, CDR2 SASEGT. The CDR3 DNA sequence: TGTGCCAGCAGTGTCGGGACGATCTCAGGGAACACTGAAGCTTTCTTT. Encoded protein: CASSVGTISGNTEAFF.

V gene TRBV5-1 combines with J gene TRBJ1-1, with D maybe TRBD1 (5 bases). The germline gives CDR1 SGHRS, CDR2 YFSETQ. This CDR3 contains 12 residues. Trimming left V 2 bases short and J 9 bases short, with 11 bases between. The CDR3 spells CASSFGQGQAFF. The CDR3 bases are TGCGCCAGCAGCTTTGGCCAGGGACAAGCTTTCTTT.

The chain uses TRBV28 and TRBJ2-7, with D possibly being TRBD1 (5 bases). The CDR3 has 12 residues. Trimming left V 2 bases short and J 5 bases short, with 7 bases between. Germline lookup yields CDR1 MDHEN and CDR2 SYDVKM. The CDR3 DNA reads TGTGCCAGCAGTTTAGGGGCCGACGAGCAGTACGTC. This gives the protein CASSLGADEQYV.

V is TRBV18 and J is TRBJ1-5, with 11 bases identical to TRBD1. V lost 3 bases to trimming and J lost 4 bases; unmatched junction nucleotides: 5. Germline V gene sequence: CDR1 KGHSH, CDR2 LQKENI. The CDR3 extends over 16 amino acids. As DNA, the CDR3 is TGTGCCAGCTCACCGGGACAGGGGGTCCTAAATCAGCCCCAGCATTTT. This gives the protein CASSPGQGVLNQPQHF.

The chain employs TRBV7-9 and TRBJ1-1; D is possibly TRBD1 (6 bases). Germline CDR1 is SEHNR and CDR2 is FQNEAQ (reference sequence). The CDR3 has 17 residues. V gave up 2 bases and J gave up 8 bases, with 24 bases separating them. CDR3: CASSLRSVLQGRREAFF. In nucleotides, the CDR3 is TGTGCCAGCAGCTTAAGGTCGGTCCTCCAGGGGCGCCGGGAAGCTTTCTTT.

The rearrangement uses TRBV19 and TRBJ2-7; 8 bases match TRBD1. The CDR3 sequence is 13 residues long. CDR1 is LNHDA, CDR2 SQIVND, per germline (reference sequence). The V gene end was trimmed by 7 bases and the J gene end by 2 bases; junction bases not matched to a gene: 4. CDR3 coding DNA: TGTGCCAGTATAGGGACAGGAACCTACGAGCAGTACTTC. This translates into CASIGTGTYEQYF. The full variable domain, rest sourced from reference TRBV19 and TRBJ2-7, is DGGITQSPKYLFRKEGQNVTLSCEQNLNHDAMYWYRQDPGQGLRLIYYSQIVNDFQKGDIAEGYSVSREKKESFPLTVTSAQKNPTAFYLCASIGTGTYEQYFGPGTRLTVT.

The chain couples TRBV28 to TRBJ2-5, with D possibly being TRBD1 or TRBD2 (5 bases each). Germline CDR1 MDHEN, CDR2 SYDVKM. The CDR3 runs 14 residues. Trimming removed 3 bases at V and 3 bases at J, with 11 bases between. CDR3 DNA: TGTGCCAGCAGTTTCCGGGGCGGAAAAGAGACCCAGTACTTC. Translation: CASSFRGGKETQYF.

In its sample, this clone was seen once. This rearrangement joins TRBV5-1 to TRBJ1-3, with 7 bases identical to TRBD1. The CDR3 loop spans 14 amino acids. In germline, CDR1 is SGHRS, CDR2 YFSETQ. The V and J ends lost 4 bases and 1 base, in that order; junction bases with no gene match: 2. The CDR3: CASSPGQSGNTIYF. The CDR3, as DNA: TGCGCCAGCAGCCCGGGACAGTCTGGAAACACCATATATTTT.

The CDR3 loop reads CASMVPEVIEQYF. The CDR3 DNA follows: TGTGCCAGCATGGTTCCCGAAGTGATCGAGCAGTACTTC. V usage is TRBV2 and J usage is TRBJ2-7, with D uncertain. Germline assignment: CDR1 SNHLY and CDR2 FYNNEI. This CDR3 has 13 residues. With 7 bases removed from V and 6 bases from J, the gap between germline ends came to 16 bases.

V usage is TRBV28 and J usage is TRBJ1-2; 8 bases map to TRBD1. J was trimmed by 7 bases and V by 7 bases; bases with no gene match: 11. The length of the CDR3 is 14 residues. Germline V gives CDR1 MDHEN, CDR2 SYDVKM. The CDR3 reads CASTSIGDRPGYTF. CDR3 nucleotides: TGTGCCAGCACCTCCATAGGGGACAGGCCTGGCTACACCTTC.